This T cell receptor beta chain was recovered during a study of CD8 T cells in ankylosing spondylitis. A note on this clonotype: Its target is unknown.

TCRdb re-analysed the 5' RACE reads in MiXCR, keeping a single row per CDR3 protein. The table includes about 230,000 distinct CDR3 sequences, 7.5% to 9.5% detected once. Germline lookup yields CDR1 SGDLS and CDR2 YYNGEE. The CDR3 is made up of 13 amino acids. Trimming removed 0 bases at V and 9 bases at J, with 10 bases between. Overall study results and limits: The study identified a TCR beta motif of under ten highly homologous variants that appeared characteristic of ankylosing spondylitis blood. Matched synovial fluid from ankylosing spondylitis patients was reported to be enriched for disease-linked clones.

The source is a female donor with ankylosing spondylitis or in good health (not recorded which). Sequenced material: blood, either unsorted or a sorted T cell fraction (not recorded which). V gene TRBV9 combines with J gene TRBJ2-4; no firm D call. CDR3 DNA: TGTGCCAGCAGCGTAGCTACAGCAGGCATTCAGTACTTC. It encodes CASSVATAGIQYF.